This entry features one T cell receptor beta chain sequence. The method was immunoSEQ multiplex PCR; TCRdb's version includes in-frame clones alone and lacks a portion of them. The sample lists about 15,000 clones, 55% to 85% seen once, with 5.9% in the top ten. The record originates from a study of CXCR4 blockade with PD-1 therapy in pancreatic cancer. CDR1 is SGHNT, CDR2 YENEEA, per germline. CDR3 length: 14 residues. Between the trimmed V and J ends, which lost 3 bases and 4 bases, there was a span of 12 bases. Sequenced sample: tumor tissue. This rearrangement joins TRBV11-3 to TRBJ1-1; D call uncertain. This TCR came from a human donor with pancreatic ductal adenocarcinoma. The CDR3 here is CASSLESAGTEAFF. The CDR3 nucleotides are TGTGCCAGCAGCTTGGAGAGTGCGGGCACTGAAGCTTTCTTT.